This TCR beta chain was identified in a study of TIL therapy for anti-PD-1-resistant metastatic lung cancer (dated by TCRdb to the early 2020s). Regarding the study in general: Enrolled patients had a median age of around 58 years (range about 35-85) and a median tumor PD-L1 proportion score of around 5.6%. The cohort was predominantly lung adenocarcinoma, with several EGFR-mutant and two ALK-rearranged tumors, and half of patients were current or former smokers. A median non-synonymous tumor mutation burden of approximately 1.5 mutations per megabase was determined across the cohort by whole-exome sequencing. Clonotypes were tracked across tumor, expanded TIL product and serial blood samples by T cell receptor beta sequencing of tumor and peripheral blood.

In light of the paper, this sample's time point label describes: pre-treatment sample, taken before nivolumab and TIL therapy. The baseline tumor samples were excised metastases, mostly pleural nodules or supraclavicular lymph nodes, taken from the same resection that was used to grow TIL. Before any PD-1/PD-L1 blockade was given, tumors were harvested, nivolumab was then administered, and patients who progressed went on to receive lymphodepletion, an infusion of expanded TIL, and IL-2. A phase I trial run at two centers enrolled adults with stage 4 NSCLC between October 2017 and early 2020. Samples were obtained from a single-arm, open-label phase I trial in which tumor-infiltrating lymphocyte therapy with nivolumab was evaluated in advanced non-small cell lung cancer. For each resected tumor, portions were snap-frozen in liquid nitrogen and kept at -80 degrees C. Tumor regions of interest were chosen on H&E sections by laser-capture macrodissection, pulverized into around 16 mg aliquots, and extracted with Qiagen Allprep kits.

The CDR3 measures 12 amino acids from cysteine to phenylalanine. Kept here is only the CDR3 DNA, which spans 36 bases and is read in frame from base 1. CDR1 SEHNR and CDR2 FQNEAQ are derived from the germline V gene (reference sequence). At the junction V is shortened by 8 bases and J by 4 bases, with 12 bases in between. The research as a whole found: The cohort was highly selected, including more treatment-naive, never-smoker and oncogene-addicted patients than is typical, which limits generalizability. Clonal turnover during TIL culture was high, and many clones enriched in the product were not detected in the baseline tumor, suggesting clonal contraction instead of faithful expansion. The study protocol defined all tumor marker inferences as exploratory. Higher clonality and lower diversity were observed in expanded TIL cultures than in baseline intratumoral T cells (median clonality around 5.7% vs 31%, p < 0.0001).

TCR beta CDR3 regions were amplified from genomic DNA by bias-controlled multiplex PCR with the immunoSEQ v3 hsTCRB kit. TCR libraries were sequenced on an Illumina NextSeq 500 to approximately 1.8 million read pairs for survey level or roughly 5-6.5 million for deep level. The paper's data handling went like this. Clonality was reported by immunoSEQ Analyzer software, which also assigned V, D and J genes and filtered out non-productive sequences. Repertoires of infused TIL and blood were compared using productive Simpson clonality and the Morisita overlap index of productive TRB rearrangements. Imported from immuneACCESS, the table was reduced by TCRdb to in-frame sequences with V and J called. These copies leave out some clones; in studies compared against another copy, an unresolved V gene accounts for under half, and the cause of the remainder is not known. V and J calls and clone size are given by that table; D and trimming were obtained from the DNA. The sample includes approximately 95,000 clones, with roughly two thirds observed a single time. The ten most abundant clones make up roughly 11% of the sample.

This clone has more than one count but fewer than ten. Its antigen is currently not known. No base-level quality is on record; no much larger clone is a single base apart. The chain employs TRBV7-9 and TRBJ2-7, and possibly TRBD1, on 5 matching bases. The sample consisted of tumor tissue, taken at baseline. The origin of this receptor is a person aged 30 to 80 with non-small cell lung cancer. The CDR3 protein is CASATQVYEQYF. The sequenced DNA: TGTGCCAGCGCTACACAGGTTTACGAGCAGTACTTC.